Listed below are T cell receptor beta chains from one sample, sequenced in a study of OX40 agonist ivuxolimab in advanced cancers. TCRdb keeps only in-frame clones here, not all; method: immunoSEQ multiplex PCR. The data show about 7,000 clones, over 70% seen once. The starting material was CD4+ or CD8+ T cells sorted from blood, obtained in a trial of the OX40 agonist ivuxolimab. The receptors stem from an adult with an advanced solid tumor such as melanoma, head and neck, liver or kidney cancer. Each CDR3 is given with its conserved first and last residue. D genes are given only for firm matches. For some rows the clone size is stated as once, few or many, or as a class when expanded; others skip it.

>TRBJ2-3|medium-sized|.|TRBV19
CASGERPTDTQYF
TGTGCCAGTGGGGAAAGGCCCACAGATACGCAGTATTTT
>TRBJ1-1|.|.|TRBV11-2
CASSHSPFSNTEAFF
TGTGCCAGCAGCCATTCCCCCTTCTCGAACACTGAAGCTTTCTTT
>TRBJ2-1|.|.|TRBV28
CASQRGGNEQFF
TGTGCCTCCCAGAGAGGGGGGAATGAGCAGTTCTTC
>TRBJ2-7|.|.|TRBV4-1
CASSQAPGIEQYF
TGCGCCAGCAGCCAAGCCCCAGGGATCGAGCAGTACTTC
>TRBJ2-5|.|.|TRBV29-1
CSVDSGASELRGSQETQYF
TGCAGCGTTGACTCCGGAGCTAGTGAGCTGAGGGGGTCCCAAGAGACCCAGTACTTC
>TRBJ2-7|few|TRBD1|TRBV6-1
CASSAGTGGSYEQYF
TGTGCCAGCAGTGCCGGGACAGGGGGCTCCTACGAGCAGTACTTC
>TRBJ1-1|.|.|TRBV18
CASSPEDSLGSTEAFF
TGTGCCAGCTCACCGGAGGACAGTCTCGGCAGCACTGAAGCTTTCTTT
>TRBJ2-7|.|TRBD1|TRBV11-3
CASSPKYGTGTYEQYF
TGTGCCAGCAGCCCCAAGTACGGGACAGGGACTTACGAGCAGTACTTC
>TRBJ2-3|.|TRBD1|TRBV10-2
CASREGRGYDTQYF
TGCGCCAGCAGGGAAGGCAGGGGGTATGATACGCAGTATTTT
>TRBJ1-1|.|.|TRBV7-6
CASSLRENTEAFF
TGTGCCAGCAGCTTACGAGAGAACACTGAAGCTTTCTTT
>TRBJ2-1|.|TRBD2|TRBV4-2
CASSQDSSGSPYNEQFF
TGTGCCAGCAGCCAAGATTCTAGCGGGAGCCCCTACAATGAGCAGTTCTTC
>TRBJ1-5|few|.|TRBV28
CASTPTDYSNQPQHF
TGTGCCAGCACGCCAACCGATTATAGCAATCAGCCCCAGCATTTT
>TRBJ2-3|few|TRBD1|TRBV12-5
CASGNFGTGRADTQYF
TGTGCTAGTGGAAACTTCGGGACAGGGAGGGCAGATACGCAGTATTTT
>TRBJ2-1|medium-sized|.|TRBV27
CASSLSPRVHEQFF
TGTGCCAGCAGTTTATCGCCCAGGGTACATGAGCAGTTCTTC
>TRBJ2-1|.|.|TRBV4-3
CASSQVGGEQFF
TGCGCCAGCAGCCAAGTCGGTGGCGAGCAGTTCTTC
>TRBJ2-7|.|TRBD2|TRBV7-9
CASSYLAGISYEQYF
TGTGCCAGCAGCTACCTAGCGGGGATTTCCTACGAGCAGTACTTC